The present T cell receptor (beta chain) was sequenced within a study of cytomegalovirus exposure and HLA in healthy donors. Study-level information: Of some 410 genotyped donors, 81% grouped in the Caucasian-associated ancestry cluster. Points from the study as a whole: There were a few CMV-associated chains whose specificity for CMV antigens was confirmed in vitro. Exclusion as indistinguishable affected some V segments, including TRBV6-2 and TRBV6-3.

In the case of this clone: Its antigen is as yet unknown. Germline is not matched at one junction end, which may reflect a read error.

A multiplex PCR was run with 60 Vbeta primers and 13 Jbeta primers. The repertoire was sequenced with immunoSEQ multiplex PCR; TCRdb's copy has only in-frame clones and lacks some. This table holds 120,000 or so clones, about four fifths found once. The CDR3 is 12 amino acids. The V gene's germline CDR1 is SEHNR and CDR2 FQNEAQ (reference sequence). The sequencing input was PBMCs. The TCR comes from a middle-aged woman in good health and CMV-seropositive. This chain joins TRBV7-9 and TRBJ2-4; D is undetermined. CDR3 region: CSSSLAPDIQYF. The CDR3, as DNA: TGTTCCAGCAGCTTAGCCCCGGACATTCAGTACTTC.